This TCR beta chain was retrieved from a study of shared T cell receptors in the human thymus. Germline V gives CDR1 SGHAT, CDR2 FQNNGV. CDR3 length equals 14 residues. V gave up 0 bases and J gave up 3 bases; unmatched junction bases: 1. Only in-frame clones appear in the TCRdb table, and some are missing; sequencing was by immunoSEQ multiplex PCR. This repertoire shows hundreds of thousands of clones, roughly 90% found once; its top ten account for around 0.01%. In addition, the sample was reused for a study of human thymus T cells. That work adds: Infants, healthy and Finnish, who were having corrective surgery for congenital heart defects served as donors. Corrective cardiac surgery supplied the resected thymus tissue. Thymic and blood repertoires showed apparently biased V and J gene usage. In unrelated individuals, thymic repertoires overlapped highly, according to related research.

The TCR comes from a boy under two years old with a congenital heart defect. Material for sequencing was thymocytes. The chain has TRBV11-2 and TRBJ1-2; 7 nucleotides agree with TRBD1. CDR3 sequence (DNA): TGTGCCAGCAGCTTAGAAACAGGGGACTATGGCTACACCTTC. It encodes CASSLETGDYGYTF.